Following are 17 T cell receptor beta chains from one sample sequenced in a study of cytomegalovirus exposure and HLA in healthy donors. The PCR had 60 Vbeta and 13 Jbeta primers. TCRdb's copy holds only in-frame clones and misses some; the assay was immunoSEQ multiplex PCR. The table lists around 83,000 clones, more than 70% of them singletons. The specimen sequenced was PBMCs. The source of these receptors is a male donor in good health and CMV-seropositive.

The rearrangement links TRBV7-8 to TRBJ2-1; 9 nucleotides agree with TRBD2. Germline lookup yields CDR1 SGHVS and CDR2 FQNEAQ. V was clipped by 5 bases and J by 2 bases; unmatched bases: 13. The CDR3 loop spans 18 amino acids. The DNA of the CDR3 is TGTGCCAGCAGCCCCACGCTGACTAGCGGACGGACCTACAATGAGCAGTTCTTC. Its translation: CASSPTLTSGRTYNEQFF.

V and J are TRBV7-9 and TRBJ2-7; tentative D call: TRBD1 (5 bases). CDR1 and CDR2 from the germline V gene are SEHNR and FQNEAQ (reference sequence). This CDR3 comprises 16 residues. Trimming removed 4 bases from V and 0 bases from J, with 16 bases in between. The chain's CDR3 is CASSSLISGNSYEQYF. Here the CDR3 DNA reads TGTGCCAGCAGCTCCTTGATATCAGGGAACTCCTACGAGCAGTACTTC.

The chain is built from TRBV7-8 and TRBJ1-3; D remains unclear. CDR1 is SGHVS, CDR2 FQNEAQ, per germline. This CDR3 has 16 residues. V was pared by 0 bases and J by 0 bases, with 9 bases between. CDR3 coding DNA: TGTGCCAGCAGCTTAGCCCTGGGCAGCTCTGGAAACACCATATATTTT. Translation gives CASSLALGSSGNTIYF.

The DNA for the CDR3 is TGTGCCAGCAGCTTGGTCTCGGGACTCTATTTTGAAGAGACCCAGTACTTC. It translates to CASSLVSGLYFEETQYF. This chain links TRBV5-4 with TRBJ2-5; TRBD2 might be the D (6 bases). The length of the CDR3 is 17 residues. V lost 0 bases, J lost 3 bases, and 18 bases lay in between. Germline V gene sequence: CDR1 SGHNT, CDR2 YYREEE (reference sequence).

The gene calls are TRBV30 and TRBJ2-1, with D maybe TRBD2 (5 bases). The CDR3 has 14 amino acids. Germline loops: CDR1 GTSNPN, CDR2 SVGIG (reference sequence). With 6 bases removed from V and 4 bases from J, the gap between germline ends came to 16 bases. The CDR3 protein is CACQPGEIYNEQFF. The CDR3 coding sequence is TGTGCCTGCCAACCCGGGGAGATTTACAATGAGCAGTTCTTC.

The chain's CDR3 is CASSEGQGAGELFF. CDR3 DNA sequence: TGTGCCAGCAGTGAGGGACAGGGGGCCGGGGAGCTGTTTTTT. The chain has TRBV6-4 and TRBJ2-2; 11 positions agree with TRBD1. The CDR3 extends over 14 amino acids. The ends lost 3 bases at V and 6 bases at J; junction bases unmatched: 0. In germline, CDR1 is MRHNA, CDR2 SNTAGT.

This chain uses TRBV10-2 with TRBJ2-7; maybe TRBD2 (5 bases). The V gene lost 8 bases and the J gene lost 2 bases, with 13 bases spanning the gap. The CDR3 has 13 residues. The germline V gene encodes CDR1 WSHSY and CDR2 SAAADI. CDR3 residues: CASAQRITYEQYF. CDR3 in DNA: TGCGCCAGCGCCCAGCGGATAACCTACGAGCAGTACTTC.

This clone was seen only a few times. The gene calls are TRBV19 and TRBJ1-5; D ambiguous. Germline CDR1 reads LNHDA; CDR2 reads SQIVND (reference sequence). Trimming stripped 5 bases from V and 2 bases from J, with 4 bases between. The CDR3 spans 12 residues. The CDR3 is CASSPGNQPQHF. For the CDR3, the DNA is TGTGCCAGTAGTCCGGGCAATCAGCCCCAGCATTTT.

The CDR3, as DNA: TGTGCCAGCAGTGAACAGGCAGGGCGCACCGGGGAGCTGTTTTTT. It is translated as CASSEQAGRTGELFF. The rearrangement uses TRBV2 and TRBJ2-2, with D possibly TRBD1 on 5 matching bases. The CDR3 is 15 amino acids. The V and J ends lost 2 bases and 4 bases respectively, with 11 bases between them. CDR1 and CDR2 from the germline V gene are SNHLY and FYNNEI.

V gene TRBV28 combines with J gene TRBJ1-6, with a possible D match to TRBD1 (5 bases). This CDR3 spans 12 amino acids. Per germline, CDR1 MDHEN and CDR2 SYDVKM. The V and J ends lost 5 bases and 9 bases respectively, with 8 bases between them. CDR3 nucleotide sequence: TGTGCCAGCAGTAAAGGGGTTTCACCCCTCCACTTT. Translated, it gives CASSKGVSPLHF.

This clone was detected once. This chain connects TRBV7-9 to TRBJ2-7, with 9 bases aligning to TRBD1. Germline assignment: CDR1 SEHNR and CDR2 FQNEAQ (reference sequence). The CDR3 covers 14 residues. V lost 5 bases, J lost 5 bases, and 7 bases stayed unmatched. This CDR3 reads CASSRDREFHEQYF. The CDR3 DNA reads TGTGCCAGCAGCCGGGACAGGGAATTCCACGAGCAGTACTTC.

This clone was detected once. In DNA, the CDR3 is TGTGCCTGGAGGGCTAGCGGGAGCAGAGAGACCCAGTACTTC. Translated: CAWRASGSRETQYF. V is TRBV30 and J is TRBJ2-5; 10 positions match TRBD2. The junction had 5 bases not matched to a gene; V was cut back by 3 bases and J by 4 bases. The CDR3 runs to 14 residues. The germline CDR1 and CDR2 sequences are GTSNPN and SVGIG (reference sequence).

V gene TRBV6-4 combines with J gene TRBJ2-3; tentative D call: TRBD2 (5 bases). The CDR3 is 14 amino acids. The germline V gene has CDR1 MRHNA and CDR2 SNTAGT. The V end was cut by 0 bases, the J end by 2 bases, with 6 bases between. In DNA, the CDR3 is TGTGCCAGCAGTGACTCGAGGGCCACAGATACGCAGTATTTT. This sequence encodes CASSDSRATDTQYF.

CDR3 loop: CASSWGLASGNEQFF. The DNA of the CDR3 is TGTGCCAGCAGCTGGGGACTAGCGAGTGGCAATGAGCAGTTCTTC. The chain recombines TRBV7-3 with TRBJ2-1, with 10 bases fitting TRBD2. Germline V gene lookup returns CDR1 SGHTA and CDR2 FQGTGA. Unmatched junction bases numbered 6, after V lost 4 bases and J lost 6 bases. This CDR3 region has 15 residues.

This sequence joins TRBV28 and TRBJ2-3; D is ambiguous. The germline gives CDR1 MDHEN, CDR2 SYDVKM. This CDR3 has 15 residues. V dropped 2 bases and J dropped 0 bases, with 9 bases sitting between them. The CDR3 sequence: CASSLVGSSTDTQYF. The CDR3, as DNA: TGTGCCAGCAGTTTAGTGGGCTCTAGCACAGATACGCAGTATTTT.

The gene calls are TRBV13 and TRBJ1-1; D unresolved. Germline CDR1 reads PRHDT; CDR2 reads FYEKMQ (reference sequence). CDR3 length equals 13 residues. The V end was cut by 2 bases, the J end by 3 bases, with 7 bases between. For the CDR3, the DNA is TGTGCCAGCAGCTTACTTTATGACACTGAAGCTTTCTTT. Its translation is CASSLLYDTEAFF.

The chain couples TRBV19 to TRBJ1-5, with 7 bases matching TRBD1. The V gene end was trimmed by 9 bases and the J gene end by 3 bases; junction bases not matched to a gene: 11. The length of the CDR3 is 15 residues. Germline-derived CDR1 and CDR2 are LNHDA and SQIVND (reference sequence). CDR3 DNA: TGTGCCAGCCGATTCACAGGGGCCCCCAATCAGCCCCAGCATTTT. It translates to CASRFTGAPNQPQHF.